Each of the 19 T cell receptor beta chains below was sequenced from the same sample in a study of T cell responses to AZD1222 COVID-19 vaccine. Assay: immunoSEQ multiplex PCR; the TCRdb copy retains only in-frame clones and omits some. This sample has roughly 97,000 clones, with about 89% found just once. The sample consisted of peripheral blood, taken 28 days after the second dose of the MenACWY control vaccine. The receptors were gathered from an adult who received the MenACWY meningococcal vaccine as a control.

The chain combines TRBV6-5 with TRBJ1-2; D is unclear. This CDR3 region has 14 residues. Trimming left V 7 bases short and J 8 bases short, with 20 bases between. The V gene's germline CDR1 is MNHEY and CDR2 SVGAGI. CDR3 DNA sequence: TGTGCCAGCACTCGGTTGGAGCGGTTCAGCGGCTACACCTTC. The encoded protein is CASTRLERFSGYTF.

This clone appeared once. The V call is TRBV5-1, the J call TRBJ2-3; D may match TRBD1 or TRBD2 (5 bases each). Trimming removed 0 bases at V and 1 base at J, with 9 bases between. Germline V gives CDR1 SGHRS, CDR2 YFSETQ. This CDR3 comprises 15 residues. Here the CDR3 reads CASSLVGDGTDTQYF. The CDR3 region has the DNA TGCGCCAGCAGCTTGGTCGGGGACGGCACAGATACGCAGTATTTT.

In this sample, this clone turned up once. J is TRBJ1-2 and V is TRBV24-1; TRBD1 matches 7 bases. V shed 5 bases and J 3 bases; nucleotides not matched to a gene: 11. Germline assignment: CDR1 KGHDR and CDR2 SFDVKD. This CDR3 has 16 amino acids. CDR3 nucleotide sequence: TGTGCCACCAGTGGTTTTGGCAGGGGGAGAGACTATGGCTACACCTTC. Encoded protein: CATSGFGRGRDYGYTF.

The chain carries TRBV5-1 and TRBJ2-1; 8 bases are shared with TRBD2. This CDR3 region has 16 residues. The J segment lost 4 bases and the V segment lost 4 bases, leaving 10 bases of the junction unmatched. The germline CDR1 and CDR2 sequences are SGHRS and YFSETQ. The CDR3 loop reads CASSRRGSGRYNEQFF. The DNA of the CDR3 is TGCGCCAGCAGCCGACGGGGCAGCGGGAGATACAATGAGCAGTTCTTC.

This clone was seen a handful of times. The genes are TRBV7-2 and TRBJ1-4, with a possible D match to TRBD1 (5 bases). This CDR3 has 13 residues. The germline V gene has CDR1 SGHTA and CDR2 FQGNSA. Trimming removed 1 base from V and 6 bases from J, with 6 bases in between. The CDR3 nucleotides are TGTGCCAGCAGCTTAGAACAGGATGAAAAACTGTTTTTT. This encodes CASSLEQDEKLFF.

This clone was detected only a few times. V and J are TRBV4-1 and TRBJ2-4; D remains ambiguous. Trimming shortened V by 0 bases and J by 0 bases, and 6 bases separated the two germline ends. The CDR3 spans 15 residues. The germline V gene has CDR1 MGHRA and CDR2 YSYEKL. The CDR3 here is CASSQDWIAKNIQYF. Written as DNA, the CDR3 is TGCGCCAGCAGCCAAGATTGGATAGCCAAAAACATTCAGTACTTC.

This chain links TRBV18 with TRBJ2-6; D uncertain. This CDR3 region has 14 residues. V lost 1 base to trimming and J lost 1 base, with 2 bases between them. Germline CDR1 reads KGHSH; CDR2 reads LQKENI. The CDR3 spells CASSPRSGANVLTF. CDR3 DNA: TGTGCCAGCTCACCACGTTCTGGGGCCAACGTCCTGACTTTC. Full variable domain (remainder filled in from reference TRBV18 and TRBJ2-6): NAGVMQNPRHLVRRRGQEARLRCSPMKGHSHVYWYRQLPEEGLKFMVYLQKENIIDESGMPKERFSAEFPKEGPSILRIQQVVRGDSAAYFCASSPRSGANVLTFGAGSRLTVL.

The chain joins TRBV7-9 to TRBJ2-3, with D uncertain. Germline loops: CDR1 SEHNR, CDR2 FQNEAQ (reference sequence). The CDR3 extends over 13 amino acids. Trimming pared 6 bases from V and 0 bases from J, leaving 7 bases between. The DNA for the CDR3 is TGTGCCAGCAGGGTTGCTAGCACAGATACGCAGTATTTT. Its protein product is CASRVASTDTQYF.

This clone has a single count. This chain links TRBV27 with TRBJ2-2; D not certain. This CDR3 comprises 14 residues. Trimming pared 2 bases from V and 1 base from J, leaving 5 bases between. Germline V gives CDR1 MNHEY, CDR2 SMNVEV (reference sequence). The CDR3 spells CASSLQVNTGELFF. For the CDR3, the DNA is TGTGCCAGCAGTTTACAGGTGAACACCGGGGAGCTGTTTTTT.

The rearrangement links TRBV2 to TRBJ1-2; possibly TRBD1 for D (5 bases). Trimming removed 5 bases at V and 6 bases at J, with 25 bases between. The CDR3 extends over 17 amino acids. Per germline, CDR1 SNHLY and CDR2 FYNNEI. This CDR3 reads CASSPLWGAGRVHGYTF. As DNA, the CDR3 is TGTGCCAGCAGTCCCCTGTGGGGTGCGGGCAGGGTTCATGGCTACACCTTC.

The chain employs TRBV5-1 and TRBJ2-3, with TRBD1 as a possible D gene (7 bases). This CDR3 has 18 residues. In germline, CDR1 is SGHRS, CDR2 YFSETQ. Trimming pared 0 bases from V and 2 bases from J, leaving 19 bases between. CDR3 region: CASSLGPQGGGTTDTQYF. CDR3 nucleotides: TGCGCCAGCAGCTTGGGACCTCAGGGGGGTGGCACCACAGATACGCAGTATTTT.

This chain joins TRBV7-2 and TRBJ1-2, with D perhaps TRBD1 (6 bases). V dropped 1 base and J dropped 5 bases, with 11 bases sitting between them. CDR1 is SGHTA and CDR2 is FQGNSA in the germline V gene. This CDR3 region has 14 residues. CDR3 in amino acids: CASSLGQDLYGYTF. The CDR3, as DNA: TGTGCCAGCAGCTTAGGACAGGACTTATATGGCTACACCTTC.

This clone occurred a few times. The chain links TRBV7-2 to TRBJ2-7; 9 positions match TRBD2. The CDR3 is made up of 13 amino acids. V was clipped by 3 bases and J by 4 bases; unmatched bases: 1. Germline CDR1 is SGHTA and CDR2 is FQGNSA. This chain's CDR3 is CASSLRGGYEQYF. The CDR3 coding sequence is TGTGCCAGCAGCTTGCGGGGGGGGTACGAGCAGTACTTC. The whole variable domain, remainder taken from reference TRBV7-2 and TRBJ2-7, is GAGVSQSPSNKVTEKGKDVELRCDPISGHTALYWYRQSLGQGLEFLIYFQGNSAPDKSGLPSDRFSAERTGGSVSTLTIQRTQQEDSAVYLCASSLRGGYEQYFGPGTRLTVT.

The rearrangement links TRBV7-2 to TRBJ1-4, with D maybe TRBD1 (6 bases). The CDR3 spans 17 residues. Germline values: CDR1 SGHTA, CDR2 FQGNSA. V was trimmed by 3 bases and J by 8 bases, leaving 22 bases between them. The CDR3 coding sequence is TGTGCCAGCAGCTTTGGTGGAGGGGGGCGATTGCGGGAAAAACTGTTTTTT. Protein product: CASSFGGGGRLREKLFF.

This clone appeared once. The chain is built from TRBV10-3 and TRBJ2-3; D gene uncertain. The CDR3 extends over 15 amino acids. Germline assignment: CDR1 ENHRY and CDR2 SYGVKD. V shed 0 bases and J shed 1 base, with 8 bases lying between them. CDR3 nucleotide sequence: TGTGCCATCAGTGAGTCTGGTATGGGCACAGATACGCAGTATTTT. Translated: CAISESGMGTDTQYF.

The V and J genes are TRBV28 and TRBJ1-2, with D unclear. Trimming shortened V by 4 bases and J by 1 base, and 7 bases separated the two germline ends. This CDR3 comprises 13 residues. Germline V gene data show CDR1 as MDHEN and CDR2 as SYDVKM. The CDR3 here is CASSSRVNYGYTF. The CDR3 DNA follows: TGTGCCAGCAGTTCTCGGGTTAACTATGGCTACACCTTC.

The gene calls are TRBV28 and TRBJ1-5; TRBD1 matches at 8 bases. The germline V gene encodes CDR1 MDHEN and CDR2 SYDVKM. The CDR3 is made up of 14 amino acids. V lost 6 bases, J lost 2 bases, and 3 bases stayed unmatched. The chain's CDR3 is CASSQGAGNQPQHF. The CDR3 coding sequence is TGTGCCAGCAGCCAGGGGGCGGGCAATCAGCCCCAGCATTTT.

This chain links TRBV10-3 with TRBJ2-7, with 16 bases that match TRBD2. The ends lost 3 bases at V and 4 bases at J; junction bases unmatched: 12. Germline CDR1 is ENHRY and CDR2 is SYGVKD. This CDR3 region has 19 residues. CDR3 coding DNA: TGTGCCATCAGTGACCCCTCGGGACTAGCGGGGGGGATAGCGTACGAGCAGTACTTC. Protein product: CAISDPSGLAGGIAYEQYF.

The V and J genes are TRBV6-5 and TRBJ1-5; D call uncertain. The V gene's germline CDR1 is MNHEY and CDR2 SVGAGI. With 1 base removed from V and 1 base from J, the gap between germline ends came to 2 bases. The CDR3 is 13 residues long. CDR3 sequence (DNA): TGTGCCAGCAGTTACTTCAGCAATCAGCCCCAGCATTTT. Amino acid sequence: CASSYFSNQPQHF.